Listed below are T cell receptor beta chains from one sample, sequenced in a study of T cells in localized non-small cell lung cancer. The repertoire was sequenced with immunoSEQ multiplex PCR; TCRdb's copy has only in-frame clones and lacks some. The sample contains 45,000 to 60,000 clones, under 85% of which appear only once. The specimen comprised peripheral blood, sampled before any cancer treatment. Receptors originate from a female donor of 60 years or more with stage II squamous cell lung carcinoma. Both conserved end residues are part of each CDR3. Each record gives: D gene, CDR3 length, V gene, J gene, CDR3 DNA, CDR3 protein. The D gene is left open where the match is weak.

-	18	TRBV19	TRBJ1-5	TGTGCCAGTAGTATGATCGGGGCCCCCGACCGTAGCAATCAGCCCCAGCATTTT	CASSMIGAPDRSNQPQHF
-	15	TRBV7-2	TRBJ2-7	TGTGCCAGCAGCGCGGGGGGACAGGGTTCCTACGAGCAGTACTTC	CASSAGGQGSYEQYF
-	17	TRBV12-5	TRBJ1-6	TGTGCTAGTGGTTTGGTTACAGGACAAGGCAGAAATTCACCCCTCCACTTT	CASGLVTGQGRNSPLHF
-	11	TRBV2	TRBJ1-1	TGTGCCACCTCAGTGAACACTGAAGCTTTCTTT	CATSVNTEAFF
-	17	TRBV15	TRBJ1-5	TGTGCCACCAGCAGAGCCCCCGCTGGACACTTTAATCAGCCCCAGCATTTT	CATSRAPAGHFNQPQHF
-	15	TRBV25-1	TRBJ1-1	TGTGCCAGCACGACGGCTCTTGGGATGAACACTGAAGCTTTCTTT	CASTTALGMNTEAFF
TRBD2	15	TRBV4-2	TRBJ2-7	TGTGCCAGCAGCTCGGCGGCTAGCGGCTCCTACGAGCAGTACTTC	CASSSAASGSYEQYF
-	15	TRBV7-8	TRBJ1-1	TGTGCCAGCAGCTTAGAAGGGGCCGGGGGCACTGAAGCTTTCTTT	CASSLEGAGGTEAFF
-	14	TRBV5-4	TRBJ2-2	TGTGCCAGCAGCTTGGCCGGGGGAGCCGGGGAGCTGTTTTTT	CASSLAGGAGELFF
-	13	TRBV5-1	TRBJ2-2	TGCGCCAGCAGCTTGGCAGGGATCGGGGAGCTGTTTTTT	CASSLAGIGELFF
-	14	TRBV11-2	TRBJ1-1	TGTGCCAGCAGCTTAGGATGGGACCGCTCGGGGGCTTTCTTT	CASSLGWDRSGAFF
-	13	TRBV6-5	TRBJ1-4	TGTGCCAGCAGTCCCGCGACCGCGGAAAAACTGTTTTTT	CASSPATAEKLFF
-	13	TRBV5-5	TRBJ1-1	TGTGCCAGCAGCTTAGGGCCGAACACTGAAGCTTTCTTT	CASSLGPNTEAFF
TRBD1	15	TRBV19	TRBJ1-5	TGTGCCAGTAGACGGGACAGAAATAGCAATCAGCCCCAGCATTTT	CASRRDRNSNQPQHF
-	16	TRBV10-3	TRBJ2-1	TGTGCCATCAGTGAGTCCGGGACCCCAGGGGTTGATGAGCAGTTCTTC	CAISESGTPGVDEQFF
-	14	TRBV30	TRBJ2-7	TGTGCCTGGGGGCGGGGGACAGCCTCCTACGAGCAGTACTTC	CAWGRGTASYEQYF
TRBD2	15	TRBV19	TRBJ2-1	TGTGCCAGTAGTATAGAGGCTAGCGGGGGGGCTGGCCGGTTCTTC	CASSIEASGGAGRFF
-	15	TRBV2	TRBJ1-4	TGTGCCAGCAGTGAAACTTGGGGCCCTAATGAAAAACTGTTTTTT	CASSETWGPNEKLFF
TRBD1	14	TRBV5-6	TRBJ2-7	TGTGCCAGCAGCTTCGGCAGGGGGTTAGGCGAGCAGTACTTC	CASSFGRGLGEQYF
-	11	TRBV6-5	TRBJ2-7	TGTGCCAGCAGGGGGTTCTACGAGCAGTACTTC	CASRGFYEQYF
-	11	TRBV29-1	TRBJ2-7	TGCAGCGTTGAGGAGGGGTACGAGCAGTACTTC	CSVEEGYEQYF
-	13	TRBV30	TRBJ1-1	TGTGCCTGGAGTGTAAAAGCGAACACTGAAGCTTTCTTT	CAWSVKANTEAFF
TRBD1	15	TRBV14	TRBJ2-1	TGTGCCAGCAGCCATAGGGGGACAGCCAGAAATGAGCAGTTCTTC	CASSHRGTARNEQFF
-	15	TRBV14	TRBJ1-2	TGTGCCAGCAGCCAAGATCTGGTGGGCCGGGTTGGCTACACCTTC	CASSQDLVGRVGYTF
TRBD2	17	TRBV18	TRBJ2-1	TGTGCCAGCTCACCACCCTCTAGCGGGGGGGCCGACAATGAGCAGTTCTTC	CASSPPSSGGADNEQFF
TRBD2	14	TRBV5-1	TRBJ2-3	TGCGCCAGCAGCTTGGAGCGGGGGACAGATACGCAGTATTTT	CASSLERGTDTQYF
-	15	TRBV19	TRBJ2-7	TGTGCCAGTACCCCAAAGTTTGGAGGGCGAGGCGAGCAGTACTTC	CASTPKFGGRGEQYF
-	13	TRBV5-4	TRBJ2-1	TGTGCCAGCAGCACGTACCTGCGGAATGAGCAGTTCTTC	CASSTYLRNEQFF